This T cell receptor beta chain comes out of a study of T cell therapy product for transplant patients (dated by TCRdb to the late 2010s). Notes on the research overall: The wider healthy donor group was composed of 20 or so individuals (around ten male and 9 female) aged about 25 to 85 years in Berlin, Germany. Expansion media were supplemented with either IL-7 and IL-15 at around 9.7 ng/ml or IL-2 at around 46 U/ml. To assess clonal composition, the researchers compared the TCRbeta repertoires of CMV-specific T-cell products that were either rapamycin-treated or untreated, with both kinds coming from the same donors. A next-generation autologous adoptive antiviral T-cell product was developed for immunosuppressed solid organ transplant patients, with CMV used as the model virus. Healthy donors (n = 3) were included in the TCRbeta repertoire analysis of rapamycin-treated and untreated products. What the research found in general, with its limitations: Paired products from the same donor shared many clones, whereas repertoires from different donors showed no overlap. The authors suggested that increased clonal diversity in Rapa-TCPs may reflect survival of low-frequency clones and preferential expansion of central memory T cells. A more diverse, less clonal TCRbeta repertoire and a greater number of distinct clones were observed in rapamycin-treated products than in untreated products. In untreated products the top 10 clones covered around 90% of the repertoire, compared with roughly 70% in rapamycin-treated products.

About this clone itself: Its target antigen remains unknown. Base qualities are not provided; no much larger clone lies one nucleotide away.

This specimen's label denotes: 20 to 25 nM rapamycin added during CMV-specific T-cell product expansion (Rapa-TCP). With reference to the paper, the sample label is defined as: CMVpp65/IE-1-reactive T cells enriched by IFNgamma capture and expanded in vitro. PBMCs were stimulated for 6 hours with overlapping CMV pp65 and IE-1 peptide pools, each applied at approximately 0.51 ug/ml. IFNgamma-producing CMV-stimulated cells were positively selected with the IFNgamma Secretion Assay-Cell Enrichment and Detection Kit (Miltenyi Biotec). Enriched IFNgamma+ cells were grown for about three weeks with irradiated autologous feeders together with either IL-7/IL-15 or IL-2. To provide enough cells for different cell sorting steps, buffy coats were used from 3 of the 19 healthy donors. Peripheral blood mononuclear cells were isolated using Biocoll density gradient centrifugation. Buffy coats from healthy donors were obtained from DRK.

After genomic DNA was extracted with an AllPrep DNA/RNA Kit, the TCRbeta CDR3 regions were amplified using the immunoSEQ hsTCRb Kit. The study's own analysis went as follows. Productive rearrangements, defined as in-frame CDR3 nucleotide sequences without stop codons, were analyzed in immunoSEQ Analyzer 3.0. Sample overlap was measured using the Morisita index, while clonality was calculated from productive entropy normalized to the number of productive rearrangements. TCRdb carries this immuneACCESS record with in-frame sequences only. Its versions omit some clonotypes, under half of them owing to an unresolved V gene in the studies checked, with the rest unexplained. V and J calls and clone size are those listed in that table; D and trimming were worked out from the DNA. This sample comprises 350 to 500 clones, about three fifths of them detected only once. The ten most abundant clones make up about 90% of the sample.

CDR1 and CDR2 were assigned from the germline V gene (reference sequence) as LNHDA and SQIVND. The CDR3 starts with the cysteine, ends with the phenylalanine, and has 14 residues. Left in the record is the CDR3 DNA by itself, 42 bases read in frame from the first base. V is reduced by 7 bases and J by 2 bases, leaving a spacing of 14 bases between them. The source is an adult in good health. Rearrangement joined TRBV19 to TRBJ1-2; D gene: possibly TRBD1, on 5 matching bases. The specimen sequenced was a sorted cell population cultured from PBMCs. The DNA sequence is given as TGTGCCAGTATTTCAGGGACTGCCAACTATGGCTACACCTTC. The encoded protein is CASISGTANYGYTF.